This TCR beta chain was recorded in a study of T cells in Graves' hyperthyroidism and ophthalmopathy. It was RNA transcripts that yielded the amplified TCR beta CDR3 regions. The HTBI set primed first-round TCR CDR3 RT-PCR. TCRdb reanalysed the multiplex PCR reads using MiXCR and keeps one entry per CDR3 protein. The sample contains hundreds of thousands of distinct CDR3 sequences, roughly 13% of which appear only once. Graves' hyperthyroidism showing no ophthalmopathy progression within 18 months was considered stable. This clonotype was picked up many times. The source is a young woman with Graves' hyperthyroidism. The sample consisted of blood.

The CDR3 region is CASSALAEGPGELFF. CDR3 sequence (DNA): TGTGCCAGCAGCGCGCTAGCGGAAGGGCCCGGGGAGCTGTTTTTT. The chain is built from TRBV2 and TRBJ2-2; 7 positions match TRBD2. With 6 bases clipped from V and 6 bases from J, the junction kept 10 bases outside the gene matches. The V gene's germline CDR1 is SNHLY and CDR2 FYNNEI. This CDR3 is 15 amino acids long.